This T cell receptor (beta chain) was recovered during a study of cytomegalovirus exposure and HLA in healthy donors. Germline V gives CDR1 SEHNR, CDR2 FQNEAQ (reference sequence). The CDR3 has 14 residues. V shed 5 bases and J shed 9 bases, with 17 bases lying between them. This clone has only a few counts. The antigen is not known. 60 Vbeta and 13 Jbeta primers were used in PCR. Generated by immunoSEQ multiplex PCR, the TCRdb table keeps only in-frame clones and is missing some. This table has about 120,000 clones, over 70% appearing once. Study-wide findings and caveats: Indistinguishability led to the exclusion of some V segments, TRBV6-2 and TRBV6-3 included. The classifier reportedly diagnosed cytomegalovirus status with high specificity and sensitivity.

Sequenced material: PBMCs. This clonotype was sampled from a woman under 30 in good health and CMV-seronegative. This sequence joins TRBV7-9 and TRBJ2-1, with D perhaps matching TRBD2 (7 bases). The CDR3 sequence: CASSRIGGGSEQFF. CDR3 DNA sequence: TGTGCCAGCAGCCGAATTGGGGGGGGCAGTGAGCAGTTCTTC.